What follows is one TCR beta chain and its context. Germline V gives CDR1 KGHSH, CDR2 LQKENI. The CDR3 is made up of 13 amino acids. V gave up 2 bases and J gave up 5 bases, with 7 bases separating them. These data originate in a study of Ad26.COV2.S vaccination and SARS-CoV-2 variants. Treatment of the sample: 19 received Ad26.COV2.S at low or high dose, single or two shots; 5 received placebo; per-sample allocation not given. On day 63 after the first injection, vaccine and placebo recipients gave samples. The assay was immunoSEQ multiplex PCR, and TCRdb's table has in-frame clones only and misses some. The table shows about 680,000 clones, with 89% occurring only once.

The source is a person aged 18-65 years who received the Ad26.COV2.S COVID-19 vaccine or a placebo. The V call is TRBV18, the J call TRBJ2-1; no definite D call. The sequences come from peripheral blood, collected in a trial of Ad26.COV2.S vaccine versus placebo. CDR3: CASSPALNNEQFF. Here the CDR3 DNA reads TGTGCCAGCTCACCAGCACTGAACAATGAGCAGTTCTTC.